This is a list of T cell receptor beta chains from one sample in a study of cytomegalovirus exposure and HLA in healthy donors. The method was immunoSEQ multiplex PCR; TCRdb's version includes in-frame clones alone and lacks a portion of them. This table has approximately 180,000 clones, about 88% appearing once. Sequenced input: PBMCs. The receptor source for this set is a young woman in good health and CMV-seronegative. CDR3s include the opening cysteine and the closing phenylalanine or tryptophan. D genes are given only for firm matches. Clone size, where shown, is once, few, many, or a class for clones that have expanded.

v_call	d_call	clone_size	j_call	cdr3_aa	cdr3_nt
TRBV9	TRBD1	NA	TRBJ2-2	CASSVVGTGAGELFF	TGTGCCAGCAGCGTAGTGGGGACAGGGGCCGGGGAGCTGTTTTTT
TRBV21-1	NA	NA	TRBJ2-7	CASSKRGWSLCYEQYF	TGTGCCAGCAGCAAAAGAGGCTGGAGCCTCTGCTACGAGCAGTACTTC
TRBV4-1	NA	once	TRBJ1-4	CASSQDREGDEKLFF	TGCGCCAGCAGCCAAGATCGGGAGGGGGACGAAAAACTGTTTTTT
TRBV27	TRBD2	NA	TRBJ2-1	CASSFLAGGPGNEQFF	TGTGCCAGCAGTTTTTTAGCGGGAGGGCCAGGGAATGAGCAGTTCTTC
TRBV6-6	TRBD1	NA	TRBJ1-5	CASSWDSVSSPQHF	TGTGCCAGCAGCTGGGACAGCGTAAGTTCCCCCCAGCATTTT
TRBV9	TRBD2	NA	TRBJ2-7	CASSQLAGGAYEQYF	TGTGCCAGCAGCCAACTAGCGGGAGGCGCCTACGAGCAGTACTTC
TRBV7-9	TRBD2	NA	TRBJ2-1	CASSLREGHNEQFF	TGTGCCAGCAGCTTGAGGGAGGGACACAATGAGCAGTTCTTC
TRBV4-3	TRBD2	NA	TRBJ2-7	CASSHQRESYEQYF	TGCGCCAGCAGCCACCAGCGGGAGAGCTACGAGCAGTACTTC
TRBV6-5	NA	NA	TRBJ1-1	CASSYGQGSTEAFF	TGTGCCAGCAGTTACGGGCAGGGTAGTACTGAAGCTTTCTTT
TRBV11-3	NA	NA	TRBJ1-5	CASSVQSDQPQHF	TGTGCCAGCAGCGTACAGTCGGATCAGCCCCAGCATTTT
TRBV5-4	NA	NA	TRBJ2-2	CASLSGRTGELFF	TGTGCCAGCCTCAGCGGACGCACCGGGGAGCTGTTTTTT
TRBV2	NA	NA	TRBJ1-2	CASSPPGGNRSGYTF	TGTGCCAGCAGTCCCCCCGGAGGGAACCGGTCTGGCTACACCTTC
TRBV19	TRBD1	NA	TRBJ2-3	CASSSRTGRTDTQYF	TGTGCCAGTAGTTCCCGGACAGGGCGGACAGATACGCAGTATTTT
TRBV9	TRBD1	NA	TRBJ1-1	CASSVGHTGGTEAFF	TGTGCCAGCAGCGTAGGACATACAGGGGGCACTGAAGCTTTCTTT
TRBV4-2	TRBD2	NA	TRBJ2-3	CASSLGLAGILPDTQYF	TGTGCCAGCAGCCTCGGACTAGCGGGTATTCTCCCAGATACGCAGTATTTT
TRBV30	TRBD1	NA	TRBJ2-5	CAWSAKGAAQETQYF	TGTGCCTGGAGCGCTAAGGGGGCCGCGCAAGAGACCCAGTACTTC
TRBV5-6	NA	few	TRBJ1-2	CASSFVDSFYGYTF	TGTGCCAGCAGCTTTGTCGACAGCTTCTATGGCTACACCTTC
TRBV11-3	NA	NA	TRBJ1-3	CASSPQWASGNTIYF	TGTGCCAGCAGCCCCCAATGGGCCTCTGGAAACACCATATATTTT
TRBV6-1	NA	once	TRBJ1-2	CASSGHRYGYTF	TGTGCCAGCAGTGGACACCGCTATGGCTACACCTTC
TRBV6-5	TRBD1	NA	TRBJ1-6	CASSYKGQGAPLHF	TGTGCCAGCAGTTACAAGGGACAGGGGGCACCCCTCCACTTT
TRBV20-1	NA	NA	TRBJ2-3	CSAGRDTQYF	TGCAGTGCTGGGAGGGATACGCAGTATTTT
TRBV28	TRBD1	NA	TRBJ1-1	CASSPTGQGASEAFF	TGTGCCAGCAGCCCAACCGGGCAGGGGGCGTCTGAAGCTTTCTTT
TRBV9	NA	NA	TRBJ1-1	CASSAGNRYTEAFF	TGTGCCAGCAGCGCCGGGAACCGTTACACTGAAGCTTTCTTT
TRBV4-3	NA	NA	TRBJ2-7	CASSQDSSAYEQYF	TGCGCCAGCAGCCAAGATTCCAGCGCGTACGAGCAGTACTTC
TRBV6-5	NA	NA	TRBJ1-5	CASNPSGSSNQPQHF	TGTGCCAGCAACCCATCAGGGTCTAGCAATCAGCCCCAGCATTTT
TRBV28	NA	NA	TRBJ1-1	CASSLSPGLNTEAFF	TGTGCCAGCAGTTTATCCCCAGGCTTGAACACTGAAGCTTTCTTT
TRBV5-3	NA	NA	TRBJ1-1	CARSFVDSMNTEAFF	TGTGCCAGAAGCTTTGTTGACAGTATGAACACTGAAGCTTTCTTT
TRBV5-1	NA	NA	TRBJ1-3	CASSLAGVSGNTIYF	TGCGCCAGCAGCTTGGCAGGCGTCTCTGGAAACACCATATATTTT
TRBV5-1	TRBD2	once	TRBJ2-4	CASSLDPAGGKNIQYF	TGCGCCAGCAGCTTGGATCCGGCGGGGGGCAAAAACATTCAGTACTTC
TRBV2	TRBD1	NA	TRBJ1-2	CASPGQSNYGYTF	TGTGCCAGCCCGGGACAGAGTAACTATGGCTACACCTTC
TRBV7-9	TRBD1	NA	TRBJ2-7	CASSLVGTGSNEQYF	TGTGCCAGCAGCTTAGTTGGGACAGGGAGCAACGAGCAGTACTTC
TRBV12-5	TRBD1	NA	TRBJ1-3	CASGSMTGGLAGNTIYF	TGTGCTAGTGGTTCGATGACAGGGGGCTTAGCTGGAAACACCATATATTTT
TRBV28	NA	NA	TRBJ1-2	CATYLPRIHYGYTF	TGTGCCACATACCTGCCCAGAATTCACTATGGCTACACCTTC
TRBV5-6	NA	NA	TRBJ2-7	CASSLTAAYEQYF	TGTGCCAGCAGCTTGACAGCCGCCTACGAGCAGTACTTC
TRBV4-3	TRBD2	NA	TRBJ2-5	CASSRRFGTSGETQYF	TGCGCCAGCAGCCGCCGATTCGGGACTAGCGGAGAGACCCAGTACTTC
TRBV28	NA	NA	TRBJ1-2	CASTTRSYGYTF	TGTGCCAGCACTACAAGGAGCTATGGCTACACCTTC
TRBV19	NA	NA	TRBJ1-3	CASSIQAGSGNTIYF	TGTGCCAGTAGTATCCAGGCCGGCTCTGGAAACACCATATATTTT
TRBV10-3	NA	once	TRBJ2-2	CAISDWRGLGTGELFF	TGTGCCATCAGTGATTGGAGGGGGCTAGGCACCGGGGAGCTGTTTTTT
TRBV21-1	NA	once	TRBJ2-7	CASSARAFVWREPYYEQYF	TGTGCCAGCAGCGCCAGGGCTTTTGTTTGGCGGGAGCCCTATTACGAGCAGTACTTC
TRBV7-8	NA	NA	TRBJ2-1	CASSFGNEQFF	TGTGCCAGCAGCTTCGGGAATGAGCAGTTCTTC
TRBV29-1	NA	NA	TRBJ2-7	CSVVGGSYEQYF	TGCAGCGTTGTCGGGGGTAGCTACGAGCAGTACTTC
TRBV5-6	TRBD1	NA	TRBJ1-1	CASSWRTGENTEAFF	TGTGCCAGCAGCTGGAGGACAGGGGAGAACACTGAAGCTTTCTTT
TRBV7-3	TRBD2	NA	TRBJ2-7	CASSRRGPGRGDGNEQYF	TGTGCCAGCAGCCGAAGAGGGCCCGGACGGGGGGACGGGAACGAGCAGTACTTC
TRBV27	TRBD1	NA	TRBJ2-7	CASSFLGQGKPYEQYF	TGTGCCAGCAGTTTTTTGGGACAGGGCAAACCCTACGAGCAGTACTTC
TRBV19	NA	NA	TRBJ1-2	CASSLWTGSQGGYTF	TGTGCCAGTAGCCTCTGGACGGGATCCCAAGGTGGCTACACCTTC
TRBV7-2	NA	NA	TRBJ1-5	CASSLEGRQPQHF	TGTGCCAGCAGCTTAGAGGGGAGGCAGCCCCAGCATTTT
TRBV4-2	TRBD2	once	TRBJ2-7	CASSLTSELSYEQYF	TGTGCCAGCAGCCTCACTAGCGAACTCTCCTACGAGCAGTACTTC
TRBV2	TRBD1	NA	TRBJ2-4	CASRTGTGGEGVRYF	TGTGCCAGCAGGACCGGGACAGGGGGCGAGGGGGTGCGGTACTTC